This passage covers 32 T cell receptor beta chains from one sample sequenced in a study of T cell repertoires in cytomegalovirus infection. Each CDR3 protein gets one entry after TCRdb re-called the reads with MiXCR. The table records over 45,000 distinct CDR3 sequences, about a fifth of them present only once. Which antigens these TCRs recognize remains unknown. The specimen comprised CD8+ T cells from cultured PBMCs, sampled from culture after CMV antigen stimulation. These receptors came from a human donor in good health (CMV status not recorded). Some clones in this sample may be carry-over from other donors' samples.

This chain links TRBV7-8 with TRBJ2-2; D gene unclear. The CDR3 has 14 residues. The V and J ends lost 1 base and 6 bases respectively, with 9 bases between them. Germline-derived CDR1 and CDR2 are SGHVS and FQNEAQ. CDR3 loop: CASSLGGLAGELFF. CDR3 nucleotides: TGTGCCAGCAGCTTAGGGGGTTTGGCCGGGGAGCTGTTTTTT. Full variable domain (outside the CDR3, taken from reference TRBV7-8 and TRBJ2-2): GAGVSQSPRYKVAKRGQDVALRCDPISGHVSLFWYQQALGQGPEFLTYFQNEAQLDKSGLPSDRFFAERPEGSVSTLKIQRTQQEDSAVYLCASSLGGLAGELFFGEGSRLTVL.

This clonotype was detected only a few times. This chain joins TRBV27 and TRBJ2-1, with 7 bases that match TRBD1. Germline V gene sequence: CDR1 MNHEY, CDR2 SMNVEV (reference sequence). V shed 6 bases and J 9 bases; nucleotides not matched to a gene: 5. The CDR3 is 12 amino acids. CDR3 loop: CASSQTGSEQFF. DNA for the CDR3: TGTGCCAGCAGCCAGACAGGGAGTGAGCAGTTCTTC.

This clonotype has a handful of counts. The genes are TRBV12-3 or TRBV12-4 and TRBJ2-3; maybe TRBD1 (5 bases). Trimming removed 6 bases at V and 3 bases at J, with 13 bases between. The CDR3 is 14 residues long. CDR3 bases: TGTGCCAGCAGCTTGGAAGGGGCTACAGATACGCAGTATTTT. Its translation is CASSLEGATDTQYF.

The chain is built from TRBV12-3 or TRBV12-4 and TRBJ2-7; 11 nucleotides line up with TRBD2. CDR3 length equals 13 residues. V lost 6 bases, J lost 7 bases, and 5 bases stayed unmatched. This CDR3 reads CASSLSGRGEQYF. In DNA form, the CDR3 reads TGTGCCAGCAGCCTTAGCGGGAGGGGAGAGCAGTACTTC.

This clonotype was found a few times. This rearrangement joins TRBV6-2 or TRBV6-3 to TRBJ2-1; 11 nucleotides align to TRBD2. V shed 7 bases and J 6 bases; nucleotides not matched to a gene: 11. This CDR3 has 16 amino acids. The germline CDR1 and CDR2 sequences are MNHEY and SVGEGT. CDR3 DNA sequence: TGTGCCAGCACCAATAGCGGGGGGGCTCGTGGCAATGAGCAGTTCTTC. The encoded protein is CASTNSGGARGNEQFF.

The chain carries TRBV7-8 and TRBJ2-1; TRBD1 is a possible D gene (6 bases). CDR3 size: 16 residues. V was shortened by 5 bases and J by 4 bases, with 18 bases between the two germline ends. CDR1 is SGHVS and CDR2 is FQNEAQ in the germline V gene. The CDR3 region is CASSPFHPTGYNEQFF. CDR3 in DNA: TGTGCCAGCAGCCCGTTCCACCCGACAGGTTACAATGAGCAGTTCTTC.

This clonotype was seen more than once but under ten times. The rearrangement uses TRBV7-2 and TRBJ1-1; 7 bases line up with TRBD1. The CDR3 is made up of 15 amino acids. Trimming cost V 5 bases and J 3 bases; bases outside gene matches: 9. Per the germline V gene, CDR1 is SGHTA and CDR2 is FQGNSA. This chain's CDR3 is CASSPNRGADTEAFF. Written as DNA, the CDR3 is TGTGCCAGCAGCCCCAACAGGGGAGCGGACACTGAAGCTTTCTTT.

This chain connects TRBV7-6 to TRBJ1-1; maybe TRBD1 (6 bases). The germline V and J ends were trimmed by 1 base and 5 bases, with 11 bases remaining between them. The CDR3 has 14 amino acids. Germline-derived CDR1 and CDR2 are SGHVS and FNYEAQ. CDR3 region: CASSLGGGATEAFF. CDR3 nucleotide sequence: TGTGCCAGCAGCTTAGGGGGGGGGGCTACTGAAGCTTTCTTT. Together with reference TRBV7-6 and TRBJ1-1, the CDR3 gives the full variable domain: GAGVSQSPRYKVTKRGQDVALRCDPISGHVSLYWYRQALGQGPEFLTYFNYEAQQDKSGLPNDRFSAERPEGSISTLTIQRTEQRDSAMYRCASSLGGGATEAFFGQGTRLTVV.

In its sample, this clonotype was seen a few times. V is TRBV4-3 and J is TRBJ1-1; D ambiguous. The germline CDR1 and CDR2 sequences are LGHNA and YSLEER. V lost 0 bases, J lost 1 base, and 9 bases lay in between. CDR3 length: 15 amino acids. CDR3 sequence reads: CASSQERVSNTEAFF. CDR3 DNA: TGCGCCAGCAGCCAAGAGAGGGTCTCGAACACTGAAGCTTTCTTT.

The chain has TRBV7-9 and TRBJ2-7, with D uncertain. Germline CDR1 and CDR2: SEHNR and FQNEAQ (reference sequence). Trimming cost V 5 bases and J 6 bases, with 11 bases left between them. This CDR3 region has 12 residues. Here the CDR3 DNA reads TGTGCCAGCAGCAAGACGACGGGCGAGCAGTACTTC. This codes for CASSKTTGEQYF. Combining the CDR3 with reference TRBV7-9 and TRBJ2-7 gives the whole variable domain DTGVSQNPRHKITKRGQNVTFRCDPISEHNRLYWYRQTLGQGPEFLTYFQNEAQLEKSRLLSDRFSAERPKGSFSTLEIQRTEQGDSAMYLCASSKTTGEQYFGPGTRLTVT.

This chain joins TRBV27 and TRBJ2-3, with no clear D. Germline-derived CDR1 and CDR2 are MNHEY and SMNVEV (reference sequence). The CDR3 consists of 12 residues. V lost 8 bases and J 8 bases, leaving 14 bases between the germline ends. The CDR3 protein is CASALVFGTQYF. CDR3 in DNA: TGTGCCAGCGCCCTAGTGTTTGGTACGCAGTATTTT.

This clonotype was found a few times. The chain combines TRBV28 with TRBJ2-1; D is possibly TRBD1 (5 bases). V gave up 1 base and J gave up 3 bases, with 10 bases separating them. CDR1 MDHEN and CDR2 SYDVKM come from the germline V gene. The CDR3 spans 15 residues. CDR3 sequence: CASSLFQQGYNEQFF. Here the CDR3 DNA reads TGTGCCAGCAGTTTATTCCAGCAGGGCTACAATGAGCAGTTCTTC.

This clonotype occurred a few times. This chain connects TRBV6-1 to TRBJ2-1; D possibly corresponds to TRBD1 (6 bases). This CDR3 has 10 amino acids. The germline gives CDR1 MNHNS, CDR2 SASEGT. Trimming took off 7 bases at V and 12 bases at J, with 10 bases between the two ends. CDR3 DNA: TGTGCCAGCAAGGAGACAGGGCAGTTCTTC. It yields the protein CASKETGQFF.

The chain couples TRBV27 to TRBJ2-1; TRBD1 agrees at 8 bases. This CDR3 has 16 residues. The germline V gene encodes CDR1 MNHEY and CDR2 SMNVEV (reference sequence). Trimming at V came to 0 bases and at J to 3 bases, leaving 4 bases not matched to a gene. Here the CDR3 DNA reads TGTGCCAGCAGTTTATCAGGACAGGGAAACTACAATGAGCAGTTCTTC. Translated, it gives CASSLSGQGNYNEQFF.

This chain joins TRBV27 and TRBJ2-5; D tentatively fits TRBD1 or TRBD2 (5 bases each). V gave up 5 bases and J gave up 2 bases, with 12 bases separating them. Germline assignment: CDR1 MNHEY and CDR2 SMNVEV (reference sequence). The CDR3 runs 14 residues. The CDR3 bases are TGTGCCAGCAGTCCGGGACGTCCGCAAGAGACCCAGTACTTC. Protein sequence: CASSPGRPQETQYF.

The chain carries TRBV10-3 and TRBJ2-3, with D maybe TRBD1 (6 bases). Germline V gives CDR1 ENHRY, CDR2 SYGVKD. The CDR3 is 16 residues long. With 0 bases removed from V and 1 base from J, the gap between germline ends came to 11 bases. DNA of the CDR3: TGTGCCATCAGTGAGTCGAGTCGACAGGGCACAGATACGCAGTATTTT. Translating it yields CAISESSRQGTDTQYF.

This clonotype was detected a few times. The V call is TRBV6-2 or TRBV6-3, the J call TRBJ1-5, with D perhaps TRBD1 (6 bases). Germline V gene sequence: CDR1 MNHEY, CDR2 SVGEGT. Trimming cost V 6 bases and J 6 bases, with 15 bases left between them. CDR3 length equals 14 residues. CDR3 residues: CASSTTGFTQPQHF. The CDR3 nucleotides are TGTGCCAGCAGCACAACAGGGTTTACTCAGCCCCAGCATTTT.

This rearrangement joins TRBV5-1 to TRBJ2-1; D gene unclear. CDR1 is SGHRS, CDR2 YFSETQ, per germline. The V and J ends lost 0 bases and 4 bases respectively, with 11 bases between them. This CDR3 spans 15 amino acids. For the CDR3, the DNA is TGCGCCAGCAGCTTGGAACTTACACAATACAATGAGCAGTTCTTC. Translated, it gives CASSLELTQYNEQFF.

The chain joins TRBV28 to TRBJ1-3; D gene uncertain. Germline V CDR1 and CDR2: MDHEN, SYDVKM. The V end lost 2 bases, the J end lost 0 bases, and 8 bases lay between the germline ends. The CDR3 contains 15 residues. This CDR3 is CASSLIANSGNTIYF. The DNA for the CDR3 is TGTGCCAGCAGTTTAATCGCCAACTCTGGAAACACCATATATTTT.

The chain uses TRBV6-2 or TRBV6-3 and TRBJ1-5; D is unresolved. Germline V gives CDR1 MNHEY, CDR2 SVGEGT. The CDR3 consists of 15 residues. The ends were cut back, 0 bases at V and 6 bases at J, with 12 bases in the middle. For the CDR3, the DNA is TGTGCCAGCAGTTACTCTTTCGACGTGCCTCAGCCCCAGCATTTT. The encoded protein is CASSYSFDVPQPQHF.

This clonotype has just a few counts. The chain combines TRBV7-9 with TRBJ2-3; no definite D call. CDR3 length: 17 amino acids. Per the germline V gene, CDR1 is SEHNR and CDR2 is FQNEAQ (reference sequence). Trimming cost V 5 bases and J 0 bases, with 18 bases left between them. Here the CDR3 reads CASSGPTSATSTDTQYF. Written as DNA, the CDR3 is TGTGCCAGCAGCGGTCCGACATCGGCCACTAGCACAGATACGCAGTATTTT.

J is TRBJ2-5 and V is TRBV6-2 or TRBV6-3; D might be TRBD2 (6 bases). Trimming cost V 2 bases and J 2 bases, with 9 bases left between them. The CDR3 totals 14 residues. Germline CDR1 reads MNHEY; CDR2 reads SVGEGT. CDR3 nucleotides: TGTGCCAGCAGTTACGTCCGGGGGCAAGAGACCCAGTACTTC. Protein product: CASSYVRGQETQYF.

V gene TRBV20-1 combines with J gene TRBJ2-7, with a weak D call TRBD2 (5 bases). Germline CDR1 reads DFQATT; CDR2 reads SNEGSKA (reference sequence). V shed 5 bases and J shed 0 bases, with 14 bases lying between them. CDR3 length equals 14 residues. The CDR3 loop reads CSAFRPSGSYEQYF. CDR3 DNA: TGCAGTGCTTTCAGGCCCAGCGGCTCCTACGAGCAGTACTTC.

This clonotype was counted between two and nine times. The V gene is TRBV12-3 or TRBV12-4, the J gene TRBJ2-1, with D maybe TRBD2 (5 bases). This CDR3 is 11 amino acids long. V shed 3 bases and J shed 8 bases, with 5 bases lying between them. CDR3 in DNA: TGTGCCAGCAGTTTTAGCGATGAGCAGTTCTTC. Translated: CASSFSDEQFF.

This clonotype has only a few counts. This chain connects TRBV19 to TRBJ1-2, with D perhaps TRBD1 (6 bases). Trimming removed 7 bases from V and 4 bases from J, with 25 bases in between. CDR3 length: 17 amino acids. Germline-derived CDR1 and CDR2 are LNHDA and SQIVND (reference sequence). The CDR3 region is CASTIWEPGERSYGYTF. CDR3 DNA sequence: TGTGCCAGTACCATATGGGAACCAGGGGAGCGGAGCTATGGCTACACCTTC. The whole variable domain, filled in from reference TRBV19 and TRBJ1-2, reads DGGITQSPKYLFRKEGQNVTLSCEQNLNHDAMYWYRQDPGQGLRLIYYSQIVNDFQKGDIAEGYSVSREKKESFPLTVTSAQKNPTAFYLCASTIWEPGERSYGYTFGSGTRLTVV.

J is TRBJ2-1 and V is TRBV7-6, with D uncertain. With 2 bases removed from V and 5 bases from J, the gap between germline ends came to 7 bases. CDR3 length: 13 residues. Germline CDR1 and CDR2: SGHVS and FNYEAQ. The CDR3 is CASSLTVDNEQFF. The CDR3 bases are TGTGCCAGCAGCTTAACAGTGGACAATGAGCAGTTCTTC.

This clonotype appeared a few times. This chain joins TRBV7-8 and TRBJ2-1; D is perhaps TRBD2 (6 bases). In germline, CDR1 is SGHVS, CDR2 FQNEAQ. The CDR3 is 16 residues long. Trimming removed 5 bases from V and 0 bases from J, with 14 bases in between. CDR3 nucleotide sequence: TGTGCCAGCAGCCCCTCGTCTAGCGACTCCTACAATGAGCAGTTCTTC. Its protein is CASSPSSSDSYNEQFF. Looking up the rest from reference TRBV7-8 and TRBJ2-1 gives the full variable domain: GAGVSQSPRYKVAKRGQDVALRCDPISGHVSLFWYQQALGQGPEFLTYFQNEAQLDKSGLPSDRFFAERPEGSVSTLKIQRTQQEDSAVYLCASSPSSSDSYNEQFFGPGTRLTVL.

The chain uses TRBV15 and TRBJ2-1; no reliable D call. V lost 7 bases, J lost 0 bases, and 10 bases lay in between. Germline-derived CDR1 and CDR2 are LNHNV and YYDKDF (reference sequence). This CDR3 region has 14 residues. The CDR3 DNA follows: TGTGCCACCATTTCCAATAGCTCCTACAATGAGCAGTTCTTC. Its protein product is CATISNSSYNEQFF.

CDR3 nucleotides: TGTGCCAGCAGCTTTCGCGGACCGAACACTGAAGCTTTCTTT. It yields the protein CASSFRGPNTEAFF. The chain combines TRBV28 with TRBJ1-1; D is undetermined. CDR3 size: 14 residues. V was trimmed by 6 bases and J by 1 base, leaving 12 bases between them. Per germline, CDR1 MDHEN and CDR2 SYDVKM.

This clonotype was found a few times. The V and J genes are TRBV29-1 and TRBJ2-3; 7 bases align to TRBD2. J gave up 0 bases and V 6 bases, and 9 bases lay outside the gene matches. Germline V gene data show CDR1 as SQVTM and CDR2 as ANQGSEA. This CDR3 is built from 15 residues. CDR3 region: CSVGGSGTSTDTQYF. The DNA for the CDR3 is TGCAGCGTCGGGGGGTCGGGCACGAGCACAGATACGCAGTATTTT.

This clonotype was seen a few times. The chain employs TRBV7-9 and TRBJ2-5, with 7 bases matching TRBD2. V lost 5 bases and J lost 1; bases outside the gene matches: 4. CDR1 and CDR2 (germline): SEHNR, FQNEAQ (reference sequence). This CDR3 contains 14 residues. This chain's CDR3 is CASSTPGGQETQYF. CDR3 sequence (DNA): TGTGCCAGCAGCACCCCGGGAGGCCAAGAGACCCAGTACTTC.

A few counts support this clonotype. This chain joins TRBV28 and TRBJ2-5, with D possibly being TRBD2 (5 bases). Trimming stripped 0 bases from V and 4 bases from J, with 36 bases between. This CDR3 spans 23 amino acids. Germline-derived CDR1 and CDR2 are MDHEN and SYDVKM. This CDR3 is CASSLWGSRAPGAGPSGLETQYF. In DNA, the CDR3 is TGTGCCAGCAGTTTATGGGGCAGCCGAGCCCCTGGTGCGGGTCCGAGTGGTTTAGAGACCCAGTACTTC.